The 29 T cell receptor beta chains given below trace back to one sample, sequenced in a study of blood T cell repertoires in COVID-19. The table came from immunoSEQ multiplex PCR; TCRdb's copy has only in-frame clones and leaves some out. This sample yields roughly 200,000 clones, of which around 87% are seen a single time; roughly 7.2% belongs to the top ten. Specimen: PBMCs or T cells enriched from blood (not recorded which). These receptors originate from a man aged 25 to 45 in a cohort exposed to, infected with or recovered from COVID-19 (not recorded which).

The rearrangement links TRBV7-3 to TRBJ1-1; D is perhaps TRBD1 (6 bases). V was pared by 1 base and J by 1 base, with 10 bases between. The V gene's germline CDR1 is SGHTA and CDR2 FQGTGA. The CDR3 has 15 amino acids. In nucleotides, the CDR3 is TGTGCCAGCAGCTTAAGAGGACAGCCGAACACTGAAGCTTTCTTT. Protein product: CASSLRGQPNTEAFF.

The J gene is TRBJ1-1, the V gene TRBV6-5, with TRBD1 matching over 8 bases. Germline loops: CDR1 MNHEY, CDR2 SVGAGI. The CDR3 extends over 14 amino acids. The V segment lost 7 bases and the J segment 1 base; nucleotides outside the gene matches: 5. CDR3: CASNVQGENTEAFF. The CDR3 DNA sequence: TGTGCCAGCAACGTACAGGGGGAGAACACTGAAGCTTTCTTT.

The CDR3 region is CATSEPGHYEQYF. DNA for the CDR3: TGTGCCACCAGTGAACCGGGACACTACGAGCAGTACTTC. The V gene is TRBV24-1, the J gene TRBJ2-7; tentatively, D is TRBD1 (6 bases). In germline, CDR1 is KGHDR, CDR2 SFDVKD. V lost 4 bases to trimming and J lost 3 bases, with 9 bases between them. The CDR3 runs to 13 residues.

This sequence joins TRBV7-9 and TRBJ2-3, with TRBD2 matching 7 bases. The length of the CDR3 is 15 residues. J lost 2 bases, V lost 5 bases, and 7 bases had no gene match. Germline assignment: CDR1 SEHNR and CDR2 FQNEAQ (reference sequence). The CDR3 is CASSHLAENTDTQYF. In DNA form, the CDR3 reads TGTGCCAGCAGCCACCTAGCGGAGAACACAGATACGCAGTATTTT.

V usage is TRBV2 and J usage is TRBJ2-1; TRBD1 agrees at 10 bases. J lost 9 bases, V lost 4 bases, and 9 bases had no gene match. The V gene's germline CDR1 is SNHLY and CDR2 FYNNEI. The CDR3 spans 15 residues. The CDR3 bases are TGTGCCAGCAGTGTGGGGGACAGGGGCGCAGGTGAGCAGTTCTTC. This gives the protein CASSVGDRGAGEQFF.

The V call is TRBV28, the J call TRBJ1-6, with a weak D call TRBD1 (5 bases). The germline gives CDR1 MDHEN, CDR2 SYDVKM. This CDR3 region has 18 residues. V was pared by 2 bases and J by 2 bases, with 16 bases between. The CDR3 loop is CASSLLSSRAAYNSPLHF. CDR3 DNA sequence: TGTGCCAGCAGTTTACTATCGAGCAGGGCAGCCTATAATTCACCCCTCCACTTT. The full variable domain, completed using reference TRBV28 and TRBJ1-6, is DVKVTQSSRYLVKRTGEKVFLECVQDMDHENMFWYRQDPGLGLRLIYFSYDVKMKEKGDIPEGYSVSREKKERFSLILESASTNQTSMYLCASSLLSSRAAYNSPLHFGNGTRLTVT.

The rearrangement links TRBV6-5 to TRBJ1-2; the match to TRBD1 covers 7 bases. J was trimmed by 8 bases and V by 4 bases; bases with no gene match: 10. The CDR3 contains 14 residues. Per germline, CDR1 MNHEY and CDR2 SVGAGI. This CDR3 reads CASSSQGIEGGYTF. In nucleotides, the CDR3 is TGTGCCAGCAGTTCACAGGGGATCGAGGGCGGCTACACCTTC.

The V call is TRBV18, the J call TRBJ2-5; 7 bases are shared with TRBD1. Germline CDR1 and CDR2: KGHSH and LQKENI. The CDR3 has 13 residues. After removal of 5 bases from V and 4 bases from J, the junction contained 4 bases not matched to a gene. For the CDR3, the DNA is TGTGCCAGCTCAATCCGGGACAGAGAGACCCAGTACTTC. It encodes CASSIRDRETQYF.

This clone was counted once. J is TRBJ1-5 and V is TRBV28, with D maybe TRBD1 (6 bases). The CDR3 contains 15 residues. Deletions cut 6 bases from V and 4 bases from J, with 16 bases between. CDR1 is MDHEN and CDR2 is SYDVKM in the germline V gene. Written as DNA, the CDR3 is TGTGCCAGCAGCCCGCCCGGGACACCAAATCAGCCCCAGCATTTT. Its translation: CASSPPGTPNQPQHF.

The CDR3 sequence: CASSVSGTGLSYEQYF. The CDR3 bases are TGTGCCAGCAGCGTCTCCGGCACAGGTCTTTCCTACGAGCAGTACTTC. This chain uses TRBV7-9 with TRBJ2-7; a weak D match, TRBD1 (5 bases). The CDR3 totals 16 residues. Germline V lookup: CDR1 SEHNR, CDR2 FQNEAQ (reference sequence). Trimming removed 5 bases from V and 1 base from J, with 18 bases in between.

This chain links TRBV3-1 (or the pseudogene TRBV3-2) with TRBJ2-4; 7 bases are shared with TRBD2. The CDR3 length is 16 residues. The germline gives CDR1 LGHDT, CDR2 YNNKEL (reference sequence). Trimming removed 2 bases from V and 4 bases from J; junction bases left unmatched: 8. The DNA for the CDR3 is TGTGCCAGCAGCCAATCGGTAGCGGGCGTAAAAAACATTCAGTACTTC. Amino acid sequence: CASSQSVAGVKNIQYF.

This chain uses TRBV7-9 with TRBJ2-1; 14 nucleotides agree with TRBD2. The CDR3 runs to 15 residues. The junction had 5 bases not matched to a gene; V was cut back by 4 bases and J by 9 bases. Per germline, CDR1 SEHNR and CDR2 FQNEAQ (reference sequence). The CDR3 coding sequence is TGTGCCAGCAGCTCCCGACTAGCGGGAGGGGGTGAGCAGTTCTTC. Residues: CASSSRLAGGGEQFF.

The CDR3 DNA reads as TGTGCCAGCTCACGCTACAGGGGAGGTGAGCAGTTCTTC. Translated, it gives CASSRYRGGEQFF. This chain joins TRBV18 and TRBJ2-1; weak D call: TRBD1 (7 bases). The ends were cut back, 4 bases at V and 9 bases at J, with 13 bases in the middle. The germline V gene encodes CDR1 KGHSH and CDR2 LQKENI. CDR3 length: 13 amino acids.

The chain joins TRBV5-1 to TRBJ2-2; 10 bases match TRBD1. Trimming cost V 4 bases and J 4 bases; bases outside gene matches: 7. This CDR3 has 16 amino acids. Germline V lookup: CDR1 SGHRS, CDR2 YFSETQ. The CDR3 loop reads CASSLRQGAGTGELFF. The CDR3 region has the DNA TGCGCCAGCAGCCTAAGACAGGGGGCGGGCACCGGGGAGCTGTTTTTT. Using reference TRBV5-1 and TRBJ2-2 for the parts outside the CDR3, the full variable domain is KAGVTQTPRYLIKTRGQQVTLSCSPISGHRSVSWYQQTPGQGLQFLFEYFSETQRNKGNFPGRFSGRQFSNSRSEMNVSTLELGDSALYLCASSLRQGAGTGELFFGEGSRLTVL.

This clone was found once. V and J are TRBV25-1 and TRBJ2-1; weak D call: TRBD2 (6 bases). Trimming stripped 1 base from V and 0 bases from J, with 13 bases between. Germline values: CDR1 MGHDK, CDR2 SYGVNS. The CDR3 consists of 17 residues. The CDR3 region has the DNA TGTGCCAGCAGTGAATCGGGACTCGCAAGCTCCTACAATGAGCAGTTCTTC. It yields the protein CASSESGLASSYNEQFF. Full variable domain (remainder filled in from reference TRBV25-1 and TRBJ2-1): EADIYQTPRYLVIGTGKKITLECSQTMGHDKMYWYQQDPGMELHLIHYSYGVNSTEKGDLSSESTVSRIRTEHFPLTLESARPSHTSQYLCASSESGLASSYNEQFFGPGTRLTVL.

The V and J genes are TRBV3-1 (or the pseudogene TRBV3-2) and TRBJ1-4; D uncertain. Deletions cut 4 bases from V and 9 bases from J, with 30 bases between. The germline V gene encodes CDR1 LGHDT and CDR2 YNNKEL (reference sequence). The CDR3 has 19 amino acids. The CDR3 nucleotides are TGTGCCAGCAGCCTCGAGACGAGGCTTGGGAGCGCGGACCGAAAAAAACTGTTTTTT. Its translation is CASSLETRLGSADRKKLFF.

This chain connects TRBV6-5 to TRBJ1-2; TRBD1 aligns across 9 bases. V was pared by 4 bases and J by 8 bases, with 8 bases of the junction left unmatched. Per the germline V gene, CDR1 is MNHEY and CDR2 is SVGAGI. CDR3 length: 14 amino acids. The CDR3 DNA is TGTGCCAGCAGTTCGACAGGGGGAGCGGGAGGCTACACCTTC. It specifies CASSSTGGAGGYTF.

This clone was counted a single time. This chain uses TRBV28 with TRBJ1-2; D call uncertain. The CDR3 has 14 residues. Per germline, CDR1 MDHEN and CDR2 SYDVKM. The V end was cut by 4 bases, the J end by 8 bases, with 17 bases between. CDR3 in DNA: TGTGCCAGCAGTTCCCGTCGGCGGGGTTGGGGCTACACCTTC. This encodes CASSSRRRGWGYTF.

The CDR3 reads CASSQVGGSQETQYF. The CDR3 DNA reads TGTGCCAGCAGCCAAGTGGGCGGGTCTCAAGAGACCCAGTACTTC. This chain links TRBV3-1 (or the pseudogene TRBV3-2) with TRBJ2-5, with D maybe TRBD2 (5 bases). The CDR3 sequence is 15 residues long. The germline CDR1 and CDR2 sequences are LGHDT and YNNKEL (reference sequence). V shed 1 base and J shed 2 bases, with 11 bases lying between them.

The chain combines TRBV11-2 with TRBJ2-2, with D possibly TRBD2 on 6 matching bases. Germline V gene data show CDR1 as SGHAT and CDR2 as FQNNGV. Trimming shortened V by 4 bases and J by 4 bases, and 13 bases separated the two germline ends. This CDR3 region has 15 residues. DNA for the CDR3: TGTGCCAGCAGCTACGGGAGTACGACCACCGGGGAGCTGTTTTTT. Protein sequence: CASSYGSTTTGELFF.

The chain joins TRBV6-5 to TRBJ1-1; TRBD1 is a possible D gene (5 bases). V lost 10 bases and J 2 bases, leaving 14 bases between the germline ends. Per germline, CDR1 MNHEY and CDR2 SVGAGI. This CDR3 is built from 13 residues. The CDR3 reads CAIQQVANTEAFF. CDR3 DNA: TGTGCCATACAACAGGTCGCTAACACTGAAGCTTTCTTT.

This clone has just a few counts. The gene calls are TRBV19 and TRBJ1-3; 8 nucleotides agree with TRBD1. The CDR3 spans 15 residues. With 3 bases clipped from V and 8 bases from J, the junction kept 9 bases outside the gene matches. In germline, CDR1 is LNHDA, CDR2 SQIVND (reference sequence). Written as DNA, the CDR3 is TGTGCCAGTAGTATCTCCGCGACAGGGGAGCACACCATATATTTT. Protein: CASSISATGEHTIYF.

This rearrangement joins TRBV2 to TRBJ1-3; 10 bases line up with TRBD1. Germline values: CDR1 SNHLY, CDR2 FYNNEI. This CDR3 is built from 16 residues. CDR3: CASDRGRLVPGNTIYF. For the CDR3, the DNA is TGTGCAAGCGACAGGGGGCGCCTAGTTCCTGGAAACACCATATATTTT.

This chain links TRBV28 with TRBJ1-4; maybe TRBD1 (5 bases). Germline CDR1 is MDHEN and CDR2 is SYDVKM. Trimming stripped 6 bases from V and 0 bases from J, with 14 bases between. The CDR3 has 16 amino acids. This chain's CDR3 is CASRTITGTTNEKLFF. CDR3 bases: TGTGCCAGCAGGACGATCACAGGAACAACTAATGAAAAACTGTTTTTT. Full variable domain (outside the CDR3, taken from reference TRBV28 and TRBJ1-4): DVKVTQSSRYLVKRTGEKVFLECVQDMDHENMFWYRQDPGLGLRLIYFSYDVKMKEKGDIPEGYSVSREKKERFSLILESASTNQTSMYLCASRTITGTTNEKLFFGSGTQLSVL.

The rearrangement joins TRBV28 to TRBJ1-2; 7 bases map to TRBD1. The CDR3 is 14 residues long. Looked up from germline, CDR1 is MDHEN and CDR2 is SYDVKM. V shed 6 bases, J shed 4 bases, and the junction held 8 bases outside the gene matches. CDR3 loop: CASRLTGQIYGYTF. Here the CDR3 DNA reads TGTGCCAGCAGACTCACGGGACAGATCTATGGCTACACCTTC.

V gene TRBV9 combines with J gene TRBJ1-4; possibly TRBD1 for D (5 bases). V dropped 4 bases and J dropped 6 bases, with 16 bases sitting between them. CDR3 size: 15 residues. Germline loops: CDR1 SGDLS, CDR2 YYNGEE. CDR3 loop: CASSPVAGKYEKLFF. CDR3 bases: TGTGCCAGCAGCCCCGTCGCAGGGAAGTATGAAAAACTGTTTTTT.

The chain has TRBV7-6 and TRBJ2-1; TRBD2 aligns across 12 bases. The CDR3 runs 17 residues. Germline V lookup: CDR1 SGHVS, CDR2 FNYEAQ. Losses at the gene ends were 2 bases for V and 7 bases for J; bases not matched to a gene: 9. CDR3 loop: CASSLSVTSGSENEQFF. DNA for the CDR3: TGTGCCAGCAGCTTAAGCGTGACTAGCGGGAGTGAAAATGAGCAGTTCTTC. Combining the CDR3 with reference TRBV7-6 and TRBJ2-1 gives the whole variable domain GAGVSQSPRYKVTKRGQDVALRCDPISGHVSLYWYRQALGQGPEFLTYFNYEAQQDKSGLPNDRFSAERPEGSISTLTIQRTEQRDSAMYRCASSLSVTSGSENEQFFGPGTRLTVL.

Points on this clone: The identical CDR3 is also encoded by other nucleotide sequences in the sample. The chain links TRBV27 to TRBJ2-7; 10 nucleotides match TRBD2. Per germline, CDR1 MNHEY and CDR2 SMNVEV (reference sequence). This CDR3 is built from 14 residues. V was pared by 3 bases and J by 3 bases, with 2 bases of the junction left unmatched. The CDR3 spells CASSLASGSYEQYF. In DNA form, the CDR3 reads TGTGCCAGCAGTTTGGCTAGCGGGAGCTACGAGCAGTACTTC.

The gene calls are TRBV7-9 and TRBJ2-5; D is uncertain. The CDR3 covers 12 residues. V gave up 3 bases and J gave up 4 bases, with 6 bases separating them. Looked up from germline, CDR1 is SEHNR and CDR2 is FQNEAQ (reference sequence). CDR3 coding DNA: TGTGCCAGCAGCTTTGGCCTAGAGACCCAGTACTTC. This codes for CASSFGLETQYF.